This TCR beta chain was identified in a study of Ad26.COV2.S vaccination and SARS-CoV-2 variants. The overall study: The donor belonged to the COV1001 Ad26.COV2.S trial arm. By the intramuscular route, Ad26.COV2.S was given once, or twice 56 days apart. Study-level findings and limits: TCR breadth and depth estimates may have understated total T cell responses.

Using immunoSEQ multiplex PCR, the repertoire was profiled, and TCRdb retains in-frame clones only, with some absent. The sample includes hundreds of thousands of clones, 80% to 90% of them seen just once. CDR1 and CDR2 (germline): SGHRS, YFSETQ. Trimming left V 3 bases short and J 8 bases short, with 18 bases between. The CDR3 runs to 16 residues. Treatment specified: around 19 received Ad26.COV2.S at low or high dose, single or two shots; about 5 received placebo; per-sample allocation not given. The investigators took samples on day 63 after the first vaccine or placebo injection. In the vaccine, an Ad26 vector expressed the SARS-CoV-2 spike of the Wuhan strain. A remark on this clone: Its antigen is unknown.

The sequence was obtained from a person aged 18-65 years who received the Ad26.COV2.S COVID-19 vaccine or a placebo. The rearrangement uses TRBV5-1 and TRBJ1-6, with a possible D match to TRBD1 (5 bases). Sample: peripheral blood, taken in a trial of Ad26.COV2.S vaccine versus placebo. CDR3 protein: CASSYSTGVGDSPLHF. DNA of the CDR3: TGCGCCAGCAGCTATTCCACAGGAGTCGGGGATTCACCCCTCCACTTT.